These T cell receptor beta chains were read from a single sample in a study of T-cell memory formation after mild COVID-19. TCRdb re-analysed the 5' RACE reads in MiXCR, keeping a single row per CDR3 protein. The sample lists under 550,000 distinct CDR3 sequences, roughly 18% seen once, with 20% to 25% in the top ten. Sequencing was carried out using PBMCs or a T cell subset sorted from them (not recorded which). The receptors here all came from a young man who had mild COVID-19 (a few samples of this study predate the infection). Cell type and time point are not known. Both conserved end residues are part of each CDR3. Each record gives: V gene, clone size, D gene, J gene, CDR3 DNA, CDR3 protein. The D gene is left open where the match is weak. Where a row states a size, it is once, few, many or the class of an expanded clone; other rows omit it.

v_gene: TRBV7-6
abundance: few
d_gene: TRBD2
j_gene: TRBJ2-1
CDR3nt: TGTGCCAGCAGCTTGGGACTAGGCTACAATGAGCAGTTCTTC
CDR3aa: CASSLGLGYNEQFF

v_gene: TRBV28
abundance: few
d_gene: NA
j_gene: TRBJ2-7
CDR3nt: TGTGCCAGCCGAGAAGGGGGGACCTACGAGCAGTACTTC
CDR3aa: CASREGGTYEQYF

v_gene: TRBV30
abundance: NA
d_gene: NA
j_gene: TRBJ1-2
CDR3nt: TGTGCCTGGAGTACACAGGGTAATAGAGGCTACACCTTC
CDR3aa: CAWSTQGNRGYTF

v_gene: TRBV7-2
abundance: few
d_gene: NA
j_gene: TRBJ1-6
CDR3nt: TGTGCCAGCAGCTTATTCGCCGGCTCCTATAATTCACCCCTCCACTTT
CDR3aa: CASSLFAGSYNSPLHF

v_gene: TRBV12-3/TRBV12-4
abundance: few
d_gene: NA
j_gene: TRBJ1-5
CDR3nt: TGTGCCAGCAGTTTATACCCAGACTATAGCAATCAGCCCCAGCATTTT
CDR3aa: CASSLYPDYSNQPQHF

v_gene: TRBV4-3
abundance: NA
d_gene: TRBD2
j_gene: TRBJ2-1
CDR3nt: TGCGCCAGCAGCCAAGCAGGACTAGCGGGGCATTACAATGAGCAGTTCTTC
CDR3aa: CASSQAGLAGHYNEQFF

v_gene: TRBV29-1
abundance: NA
d_gene: NA
j_gene: TRBJ2-7
CDR3nt: TGCAGCGTTCGACGGATTAGCTCCTACGAGCAGTACTTC
CDR3aa: CSVRRISSYEQYF

v_gene: TRBV7-6
abundance: NA
d_gene: TRBD2
j_gene: TRBJ2-4
CDR3nt: TGTGCCAGCAGTCAACTAGCGGGGACTAGCGGCAAAAACATTCAGTACTTC
CDR3aa: CASSQLAGTSGKNIQYF

v_gene: TRBV24-1
abundance: NA
d_gene: TRBD1
j_gene: TRBJ2-1
CDR3nt: TGTGCCACCAGTGATTTGGGGGGACAGGGATGGAATGAGCAGTTCTTC
CDR3aa: CATSDLGGQGWNEQFF

v_gene: TRBV7-2
abundance: few
d_gene: TRBD2
j_gene: TRBJ2-3
CDR3nt: TGTGCCAGCAGCCTAGCGAGTTCGCGGGGGGCTGGAGATACGCAGTATTTT
CDR3aa: CASSLASSRGAGDTQYF

v_gene: TRBV18
abundance: NA
d_gene: NA
j_gene: TRBJ1-4
CDR3nt: TGTGCCAGCTCACCCGGTGGGGGTGAAAAACTGTTTTTT
CDR3aa: CASSPGGGEKLFF

v_gene: TRBV20-1
abundance: few
d_gene: NA
j_gene: TRBJ1-5
CDR3nt: TGCAGTGCTAGTTCGAGCAATCAGCCCCAGCATTTT
CDR3aa: CSASSSNQPQHF

v_gene: TRBV5-5
abundance: few
d_gene: TRBD2
j_gene: TRBJ2-1
CDR3nt: TGTGCCAGCAGCCCGTGGCTAGCGGGGTCCTCCGATGAGCAGTTCTTC
CDR3aa: CASSPWLAGSSDEQFF

v_gene: TRBV29-1
abundance: NA
d_gene: NA
j_gene: TRBJ1-1
CDR3nt: TGCAGCGTTGGTAAGAACACTGAAGCTTTCTTT
CDR3aa: CSVGKNTEAFF

v_gene: TRBV15
abundance: NA
d_gene: NA
j_gene: TRBJ2-7
CDR3nt: TGTGCCACCAGCAGAGTCAGGGACCGTCCCACCTACGAGCAGTACTTC
CDR3aa: CATSRVRDRPTYEQYF

v_gene: TRBV5-4
abundance: many
d_gene: NA
j_gene: TRBJ1-1
CDR3nt: TGTGCCAGCAGCTCCGTCGCGAACACTGAAGCTTTCTTT
CDR3aa: CASSSVANTEAFF

v_gene: TRBV5-1
abundance: few
d_gene: NA
j_gene: TRBJ1-1
CDR3nt: TGCGCCAGCAGCTTGGAGGGCAGTAGAAACACTGAAGCTTTCTTT
CDR3aa: CASSLEGSRNTEAFF

v_gene: TRBV9
abundance: few
d_gene: TRBD1
j_gene: TRBJ2-2
CDR3nt: TGTGCCAGCAGCGGTGGACAGGGGACGAACACCGGGGAGCTGTTTTTT
CDR3aa: CASSGGQGTNTGELFF

v_gene: TRBV6-6
abundance: NA
d_gene: TRBD2
j_gene: TRBJ2-1
CDR3nt: TGTGCCAGCACCCGCTCGAGGGTAGCGGGTAAGGGTGAGCAGTTCTTC
CDR3aa: CASTRSRVAGKGEQFF

v_gene: TRBV5-6
abundance: few
d_gene: NA
j_gene: TRBJ2-4
CDR3nt: TGTGCCAGCAGCCGAATTACAGGGAGGGGTGTCGCAAACATTCAGTACTTC
CDR3aa: CASSRITGRGVANIQYF

v_gene: TRBV24-1
abundance: NA
d_gene: NA
j_gene: TRBJ2-3
CDR3nt: TGTGCCACCAGTGAACCGAACCTTAGAGTCCGGACAGATACGCAGTATTTT
CDR3aa: CATSEPNLRVRTDTQYF

v_gene: TRBV28
abundance: few
d_gene: NA
j_gene: TRBJ2-3
CDR3nt: TGTGCCAGCAGCCGAAGTACGGGCGCCACAGATACGCAGTATTTT
CDR3aa: CASSRSTGATDTQYF

v_gene: TRBV5-3
abundance: NA
d_gene: NA
j_gene: TRBJ1-5
CDR3nt: TGTGCCAGAAGCCACGCATGGGGGCTCCAGCCCCAGCATTTT
CDR3aa: CARSHAWGLQPQHF

v_gene: TRBV7-3
abundance: NA
d_gene: TRBD1
j_gene: TRBJ2-1
CDR3nt: TGTGCCAGCAGCTCGGGACAGGGGGCATGGGATGAGCAGTTCTTC
CDR3aa: CASSSGQGAWDEQFF

v_gene: TRBV27
abundance: NA
d_gene: NA
j_gene: TRBJ2-1
CDR3nt: TGTGCCAGCAGTTTATCCGCGCCTAATGCCTACAATGAGCAGTTCTTC
CDR3aa: CASSLSAPNAYNEQFF

v_gene: TRBV15
abundance: NA
d_gene: NA
j_gene: TRBJ2-5
CDR3nt: TGTGCCACCAGCAGAGATGGTAGAGAAGAGACCCAGTACTTC
CDR3aa: CATSRDGREETQYF

v_gene: TRBV5-4
abundance: once
d_gene: TRBD1
j_gene: TRBJ2-7
CDR3nt: TGTGCCAGCGCCTACACCGGGACAGGGTTCGACGAGCAGTACTTC
CDR3aa: CASAYTGTGFDEQYF

v_gene: TRBV7-2
abundance: few
d_gene: NA
j_gene: TRBJ2-7
CDR3nt: TGTGCCAGCAGTCCCGACATGTCTTCCCACGAGCAGTACTTC
CDR3aa: CASSPDMSSHEQYF

v_gene: TRBV6-6
abundance: few
d_gene: NA
j_gene: TRBJ1-1
CDR3nt: TGTGCCAGCAGTCGTCCTGAGGCTGAAGCTTTCTTT
CDR3aa: CASSRPEAEAFF

v_gene: TRBV7-2
abundance: few
d_gene: TRBD2
j_gene: TRBJ2-5
CDR3nt: TGTGCCAGCAGCTTAGGGAGCGGGATAGAGACCCAGTACTTC
CDR3aa: CASSLGSGIETQYF

v_gene: TRBV7-2
abundance: NA
d_gene: TRBD1
j_gene: TRBJ1-1
CDR3nt: TGTGCCAGCAGCCCGCTATACATGGTGGGACAGGACCGTCTTGAAGCTTTCTTT
CDR3aa: CASSPLYMVGQDRLEAFF

v_gene: TRBV5-1
abundance: many
d_gene: NA
j_gene: TRBJ1-1
CDR3nt: TGCGCCAGCCTCAACGACTTGAACACTGAAGCTTTCTTT
CDR3aa: CASLNDLNTEAFF

v_gene: TRBV29-1
abundance: few
d_gene: NA
j_gene: TRBJ2-2
CDR3nt: TGCAGCGTTAACGGGAACACCGGGGAGCTGTTTTTT
CDR3aa: CSVNGNTGELFF

v_gene: TRBV20-1
abundance: few
d_gene: NA
j_gene: TRBJ2-5
CDR3nt: TGCAGTGCTAGAGATCGTTGGCAAGAGACCCAGTACTTC
CDR3aa: CSARDRWQETQYF

v_gene: TRBV6-2/TRBV6-3
abundance: NA
d_gene: NA
j_gene: TRBJ1-3
CDR3nt: TGTGCCAGCAGTACGGACGGGAAGATTGGAAACACCATATATTTT
CDR3aa: CASSTDGKIGNTIYF

v_gene: TRBV29-1
abundance: few
d_gene: NA
j_gene: TRBJ2-1
CDR3nt: TGCAGCGTTGAAGGGGGACGACAGCTCTATGAGCAGTTCTTC
CDR3aa: CSVEGGRQLYEQFF

v_gene: TRBV6-5
abundance: NA
d_gene: NA
j_gene: TRBJ2-3
CDR3nt: TGTGCCAGCAGTCAGCTAGATGGCCTTGGAACAGATACGCAGTATTTT
CDR3aa: CASSQLDGLGTDTQYF

v_gene: TRBV12-3/TRBV12-4
abundance: few
d_gene: NA
j_gene: TRBJ1-2
CDR3nt: TGTGCCAGTACCTCGGGAGCAAGCAGAGGCTACACCTTC
CDR3aa: CASTSGASRGYTF

v_gene: TRBV7-9
abundance: NA
d_gene: TRBD1
j_gene: TRBJ1-1
CDR3nt: TGTGCCAGCAGGATAGTGGGACAGCTGAACACTGAAGCTTTCTTT
CDR3aa: CASRIVGQLNTEAFF

v_gene: TRBV7-3
abundance: many
d_gene: TRBD2
j_gene: TRBJ2-3
CDR3nt: TGTGCCAGCAGCTTAGGGGCGGGGGGCACAGATACGCAGTATTTT
CDR3aa: CASSLGAGGTDTQYF

v_gene: TRBV4-3
abundance: few
d_gene: TRBD2
j_gene: TRBJ2-7
CDR3nt: TGCGCCAGCAGCCAAGGAGCTGGGAGGGGCGAGCAGTACTTC
CDR3aa: CASSQGAGRGEQYF

v_gene: TRBV7-6
abundance: once
d_gene: TRBD1
j_gene: TRBJ2-1
CDR3nt: TGTGCCAGCAGCTTAGGACAGGGACGCTCCTACAATGAGCAGTTCTTC
CDR3aa: CASSLGQGRSYNEQFF

v_gene: TRBV29-1
abundance: NA
d_gene: NA
j_gene: TRBJ2-1
CDR3nt: TGCAGCGTTGAAGATCTTTTGACAGACAATGAGCAGTTCTTC
CDR3aa: CSVEDLLTDNEQFF

v_gene: TRBV20-1
abundance: few
d_gene: TRBD2
j_gene: TRBJ2-7
CDR3nt: TGCAGTGCGGCCTCTAGCGGGGGGCCCTACGAGCAGTACTTC
CDR3aa: CSAASSGGPYEQYF

v_gene: TRBV15
abundance: few
d_gene: NA
j_gene: TRBJ2-1
CDR3nt: TGTGCCACCAGCAAACTAGCTGGTGAGCAGTTCTTC
CDR3aa: CATSKLAGEQFF

v_gene: TRBV7-2
abundance: NA
d_gene: TRBD2
j_gene: TRBJ2-1
CDR3nt: TGTGCCAGCAGCCCTAAGGGAAGCGGGGGGGTACGATTCGAGCAGTTCTTC
CDR3aa: CASSPKGSGGVRFEQFF

v_gene: TRBV6-5
abundance: NA
d_gene: NA
j_gene: TRBJ2-5
CDR3nt: TGTGCCAGCAGCCGGAGCTATGGCCGCTCTCCAAGGACCCAGTACTTC
CDR3aa: CASSRSYGRSPRTQYF

v_gene: TRBV12-3/TRBV12-4
abundance: NA
d_gene: TRBD1
j_gene: TRBJ2-5
CDR3nt: TGTGCCAGCAGTGGACAGGGAGGATTAGAGACCCAGTACTTC
CDR3aa: CASSGQGGLETQYF

v_gene: TRBV4-1
abundance: NA
d_gene: NA
j_gene: TRBJ1-2
CDR3nt: TGCGCCAGCAGCCAAGGGAGGGGGATCCCTTATGGCTACACCTTC
CDR3aa: CASSQGRGIPYGYTF

v_gene: TRBV7-9
abundance: few
d_gene: TRBD2
j_gene: TRBJ2-3
CDR3nt: TGTGCCAGCAGCCCACGCGGGGGACGCACAGATACGCAGTATTTT
CDR3aa: CASSPRGGRTDTQYF